Below, 32 T cell receptor beta chains from the same sample are listed, as sequenced in a study of blood T cell repertoires in COVID-19. Assay: immunoSEQ multiplex PCR; the TCRdb copy retains only in-frame clones and omits some. The repertoire holds roughly 140,000 clones, with roughly 80% as singletons. The sample was peripheral blood. These TCRs come from an elderly woman with acute or convalescent COVID-19.

The J gene is TRBJ2-7, the V gene TRBV18, with D possibly TRBD1 on 6 matching bases. The CDR3 loop spans 18 amino acids. V shed 0 bases and J shed 1 base, with 19 bases lying between them. CDR1 is KGHSH, CDR2 LQKENI, per germline. CDR3 region: CASSPPTLMTGPSYEQYF. CDR3 DNA sequence: TGTGCCAGCTCACCACCTACTTTGATGACAGGACCTTCCTACGAGCAGTACTTC.

The V call is TRBV19, the J call TRBJ2-1; TRBD2 matches at 10 bases. The CDR3 consists of 16 residues. V lost 4 bases and J lost 4; bases outside the gene matches: 7. Germline lookup yields CDR1 LNHDA and CDR2 SQIVND (reference sequence). CDR3: CASSKEAGGPYNEQFF. DNA for the CDR3: TGTGCCAGTAGTAAAGAAGCGGGAGGGCCATACAATGAGCAGTTCTTC.

The chain uses TRBV2 and TRBJ1-2; 11 nucleotides align to TRBD1. The germline V gene has CDR1 SNHLY and CDR2 FYNNEI. V lost 7 bases to trimming and J lost 6 bases; unmatched junction nucleotides: 10. The CDR3 contains 15 residues. The CDR3 sequence: CASMKDRGLSNGYTF. In DNA form, the CDR3 reads TGTGCCAGCATGAAGGACAGGGGGCTATCTAATGGCTACACCTTC.

The V gene is TRBV27, the J gene TRBJ2-7; 7 bases match TRBD2. CDR1 and CDR2 from the germline V gene are MNHEY and SMNVEV (reference sequence). This CDR3 contains 13 residues. V lost 8 bases and J lost 0; bases outside the gene matches: 4. CDR3 DNA sequence: TGTGCCAGCGGAGGGAGGGGCTCCTACGAGCAGTACTTC. Its protein product is CASGGRGSYEQYF.

The chain is built from TRBV7-9 and TRBJ2-2; 14 bases align to TRBD2. The CDR3 consists of 17 residues. Germline V CDR1 and CDR2: SEHNR, FQNEAQ (reference sequence). After removal of 7 bases from V and 3 bases from J, the junction contained 7 bases not matched to a gene. CDR3 DNA sequence: TGTGCCAGCACCCCGACTAGCGGGAGGGCGGACACCGGGGAGCTGTTTTTT. Its protein product is CASTPTSGRADTGELFF.

This chain joins TRBV2 and TRBJ2-1; TRBD2 matches 10 bases. CDR3 length equals 17 residues. V trimming: 8 bases; J trimming: 3 bases; junction bases outside the gene matches: 13. Germline loops: CDR1 SNHLY, CDR2 FYNNEI. The CDR3 sequence is CASRISRTSGIYNEQFF. Here the CDR3 DNA reads TGTGCCAGCCGTATATCTAGGACTAGCGGAATCTACAATGAGCAGTTCTTC.

A few counts support this clone. J is TRBJ2-2 and V is TRBV7-8; 9 positions match TRBD1. This CDR3 spans 16 amino acids. Germline V lookup: CDR1 SGHVS, CDR2 FQNEAQ. V lost 5 bases, J lost 7 bases, and 11 bases stayed unmatched. CDR3 nucleotide sequence: TGTGCCAGCAGCATATGGACAGGGGCCATGGGCGGGGAGCTGTTTTTT. Its translation is CASSIWTGAMGGELFF.

This clone was seen once. The J gene is TRBJ2-5, the V gene TRBV11-3; D is possibly TRBD2 (5 bases). Trimming pared 1 base from V and 4 bases from J, leaving 13 bases between. This CDR3 is 15 amino acids long. Germline-derived CDR1 and CDR2 are SGHNT and YENEEA. The CDR3 DNA reads TGTGCCAGCAGCTTAGGGGGTCCAGGAGGAGAGACCCAGTACTTC. Translating gives CASSLGGPGGETQYF. Together with reference TRBV11-3 and TRBJ2-5, the CDR3 gives the full variable domain: EAGVVQSPRYKIIEKKQPVAFWCNPISGHNTLYWYLQNLGQGPELLIRYENEEAVDDSQLPKDRFSAERLKGVDSTLKIQPAELGDSAVYLCASSLGGPGGETQYFGPGTRLLVL.

The chain carries TRBV5-6 and TRBJ2-5; D is unclear. The CDR3 length is 14 residues. Germline CDR1 SGHDT, CDR2 YYEEEE. Trimming pared 1 base from V and 1 base from J, leaving 8 bases between. CDR3 sequence (DNA): TGTGCCAGCAGCTTGTTCGCAGTCCAAGAGACCCAGTACTTC. It specifies CASSLFAVQETQYF.

The chain carries TRBV11-2 and TRBJ2-5, with 8 bases that match TRBD2. The germline gives CDR1 SGHAT, CDR2 FQNNGV. V lost 3 bases, J lost 6 bases, and 6 bases stayed unmatched. The CDR3 is 14 residues long. CDR3 in DNA: TGTGCCAGCAGCTTCCGGGGGGGCGGGCAGACCCAGTACTTC. Translating it yields CASSFRGGGQTQYF.

The V gene is TRBV27, the J gene TRBJ1-5, with TRBD1 matching 7 bases. After removal of 1 base from V and 4 bases from J, the junction contained 7 bases not matched to a gene. Germline V gene lookup returns CDR1 MNHEY and CDR2 SMNVEV (reference sequence). The CDR3 totals 16 residues. CDR3 nucleotides: TGTGCCAGCAGTTTATTCGCATCACAGGGGAATCAGCCCCAGCATTTT. This gives the protein CASSLFASQGNQPQHF.

This clone was detected a few times. The chain combines TRBV19 with TRBJ2-5; the match to TRBD2 covers 7 bases. The CDR3 covers 14 residues. The germline V gene has CDR1 LNHDA and CDR2 SQIVND (reference sequence). Trimming took 7 bases from V and 4 from J; bases not matched to a gene: 9. CDR3: CASTRRGEGETQYF. The CDR3 DNA is TGTGCCAGTACCAGGCGCGGGGAGGGAGAGACCCAGTACTTC.

The V and J genes are TRBV5-8 and TRBJ2-2, with TRBD1 matching over 10 bases. From germline, CDR1 is SGHTS and CDR2 YDEGEE. This CDR3 is 16 amino acids long. The V segment lost 3 bases and the J segment 1 base; nucleotides outside the gene matches: 3. The CDR3 here is CASSSGQGKNTGELFF. CDR3 sequence (DNA): TGTGCCAGCAGCTCGGGACAGGGGAAGAACACCGGGGAGCTGTTTTTT.

The rearrangement links TRBV2 to TRBJ1-5; D not resolved. The CDR3 is made up of 14 amino acids. Germline assignment: CDR1 SNHLY and CDR2 FYNNEI. The germline V and J ends were trimmed by 6 bases and 5 bases, with 14 bases remaining between them. The CDR3 region is CASSATRVDQPQHF. Written as DNA, the CDR3 is TGTGCCAGCAGCGCGACCCGGGTTGATCAGCCCCAGCATTTT.

This chain uses TRBV2 with TRBJ2-1, with 12 bases matching TRBD2. Trimming at V came to 5 bases and at J to 9 bases, leaving 8 bases not matched to a gene. The CDR3 sequence is 15 residues long. Germline V lookup: CDR1 SNHLY, CDR2 FYNNEI. CDR3 in DNA: TGTGCCAGCAGTAGGACTAGCGGGACCCCAGGTGAGCAGTTCTTC. It specifies CASSRTSGTPGEQFF.

This chain links TRBV3-1 (or the pseudogene TRBV3-2) with TRBJ1-1; no firm D call. This CDR3 contains 14 residues. V shed 0 bases and J shed 4 bases, with 9 bases lying between them. Germline V gene data show CDR1 as LGHDT and CDR2 as YNNKEL (reference sequence). This CDR3 is CASSQEGGFTEAFF. Written as DNA, the CDR3 is TGTGCCAGCAGCCAAGAGGGCGGGTTCACTGAAGCTTTCTTT.

V usage is TRBV6-5 and J usage is TRBJ2-7; D possibly corresponds to TRBD1 (6 bases). The germline V gene encodes CDR1 MNHEY and CDR2 SVGAGI. The CDR3 is 16 residues long. Deletions cut 2 bases from V and 2 bases from J, with 16 bases between. This CDR3 reads CASSYARQETTYEQYF. The DNA for the CDR3 is TGTGCCAGCAGTTACGCTAGACAGGAGACCACCTACGAGCAGTACTTC.

This clone showed up just a few times. The chain is built from TRBV28 and TRBJ1-2; 8 bases match TRBD1. The ends lost 5 bases at V and 8 bases at J; junction bases unmatched: 10. The CDR3 loop spans 14 amino acids. CDR1 is MDHEN and CDR2 is SYDVKM in the germline V gene. CDR3: CASSEPRGLWGYTF. CDR3 in DNA: TGTGCCAGCAGTGAACCCAGGGGGCTCTGGGGCTACACCTTC.

The chain joins TRBV28 to TRBJ1-4; 9 positions agree with TRBD1. The CDR3 extends over 16 amino acids. CDR1 is MDHEN and CDR2 is SYDVKM in the germline V gene. V lost 6 bases to trimming and J lost 4 bases; unmatched junction nucleotides: 9. The CDR3 DNA is TGTGCCAGCAGCTCATTGGGACAGGGATATAATGAAAAACTGTTTTTT. This sequence encodes CASSSLGQGYNEKLFF.

The chain couples TRBV4-1 to TRBJ1-1; maybe TRBD1 (5 bases). The CDR3 contains 11 residues. V was shortened by 3 bases and J by 11 bases, with 10 bases between the two germline ends. Per germline, CDR1 MGHRA and CDR2 YSYEKL. For the CDR3, the DNA is TGCGCCAGCAGCCAGGGGGGGAACGCTTTCTTT. The encoded protein is CASSQGGNAFF.

This clone has only one observation. The V call is TRBV24-1, the J call TRBJ2-1; TRBD2 is a possible D gene (5 bases). CDR1 and CDR2 (germline): KGHDR, SFDVKD. This CDR3 contains 18 residues. V was pared by 3 bases and J by 3 bases, with 20 bases between. DNA of the CDR3: TGTGCCACCAGTGATGTTAAACTAGTTCCCGGATACTACAATGAGCAGTTCTTC. Translation gives CATSDVKLVPGYYNEQFF.

Only a few counts were recorded for this clone. The chain has TRBV7-9 and TRBJ1-4; D uncertain. CDR3 size: 14 residues. Germline V gives CDR1 SEHNR, CDR2 FQNEAQ (reference sequence). Trimming pared 2 bases from V and 7 bases from J, leaving 11 bases between. The CDR3 loop reads CASSLSGDSEKLFF. CDR3 in DNA: TGTGCCAGCAGCTTATCCGGGGATAGTGAAAAACTGTTTTTT.

This chain uses TRBV20-1 with TRBJ2-7; tentatively, D is TRBD1 (6 bases). CDR1 is DFQATT and CDR2 is SNEGSKA in the germline V gene (reference sequence). This CDR3 region has 16 residues. The V end was cut by 3 bases, the J end by 2 bases, with 20 bases between. This chain's CDR3 is CSASVRGGHYTYEQYF. CDR3 nucleotide sequence: TGCAGTGCTAGTGTAAGAGGGGGACACTACACCTACGAGCAGTACTTC.

The chain joins TRBV4-1 to TRBJ1-2; D call uncertain. The V and J ends lost 4 bases and 7 bases respectively, with 16 bases between them. CDR1 MGHRA and CDR2 YSYEKL come from the germline V gene. This CDR3 spans 14 amino acids. Written as DNA, the CDR3 is TGCGCCAGCAGCCTCGCCGGGGAGACGGCTGGCTACACCTTC. Encoded protein: CASSLAGETAGYTF.

The rearrangement uses TRBV12-3 or TRBV12-4 and TRBJ2-1, with D unresolved. This CDR3 has 12 amino acids. Deletions cut 7 bases from V and 4 bases from J, with 8 bases between. CDR3 region: CASTPTYNEQFF. CDR3 nucleotide sequence: TGTGCCAGCACCCCCACTTACAATGAGCAGTTCTTC.

This chain uses TRBV7-9 with TRBJ2-3, with 10 bases aligning to TRBD2. The CDR3 runs to 18 residues. Looked up from germline, CDR1 is SEHNR and CDR2 is FQNEAQ (reference sequence). V lost 4 bases to trimming and J lost 12 bases; unmatched junction nucleotides: 22. CDR3 sequence reads: CASSSRSQIAGGPHPQYF. The CDR3 DNA follows: TGTGCCAGCAGCTCCCGATCACAAATAGCGGGAGGCCCCCATCCACAGTATTTT.

The sample holds one count of this clone. V usage is TRBV28 and J usage is TRBJ1-4; 10 positions match TRBD1. The length of the CDR3 is 14 residues. The trim removed 6 bases at V and 7 bases at J, leaving 5 bases unmatched. From germline, CDR1 is MDHEN and CDR2 SYDVKM. CDR3 coding DNA: TGTGCCAGCAGAAGACAGGGGGCGGTTGAAAAACTGTTTTTT. It specifies CASRRQGAVEKLFF.

The chain recombines TRBV30 with TRBJ1-5, with D uncertain. The CDR3 sequence is 15 residues long. Looked up from germline, CDR1 is GTSNPN and CDR2 is SVGIG (reference sequence). Trimming stripped 2 bases from V and 0 bases from J, with 11 bases between. CDR3 in DNA: TGTGCCTGGAGTCGCGGTCGAGCTAGCAATCAGCCCCAGCATTTT. It codes for CAWSRGRASNQPQHF.

The CDR3 DNA sequence: TGTGCCAGCAGCCCTCATGGGGCACCCCAAGAGACCCAGTACTTC. Translating it yields CASSPHGAPQETQYF. V is TRBV9 and J is TRBJ2-5; tentative D call: TRBD1 (5 bases). Looked up from germline, CDR1 is SGDLS and CDR2 is YYNGEE. The CDR3 is 15 residues long. Trimming left V 4 bases short and J 1 base short, with 14 bases between.

This clone appeared once. The chain links TRBV2 to TRBJ2-1, with 13 bases identical to TRBD2. Unmatched junction bases numbered 4, after V lost 10 bases and J lost 7 bases. From germline, CDR1 is SNHLY and CDR2 FYNNEI. This CDR3 has 13 amino acids. In DNA form, the CDR3 reads TGTGCCACCTTGGGACTAGCGGGAAATGAGCAGTTCTTC. Protein product: CATLGLAGNEQFF. Together with reference TRBV2 and TRBJ2-1, the CDR3 gives the full variable domain: EPEVTQTPSHQVTQMGQEVILRCVPISNHLYFYWYRQILGQKVEFLVSFYNNEISEKSEIFDDQFSVERPDGSNFTLKIRSTKLEDSAMYFCATLGLAGNEQFFGPGTRLTVL.

CDR3 loop: CASSIVLSGYGYTF. CDR3 nucleotides: TGTGCCAGTAGTATTGTATTGTCAGGATATGGCTACACCTTC. The chain recombines TRBV19 with TRBJ1-2, with D hard to call. Germline CDR1 is LNHDA and CDR2 is SQIVND (reference sequence). Trimming removed 3 bases from V and 5 bases from J, with 13 bases in between. The CDR3 is 14 amino acids.

CDR3 DNA: TGTGCCAGCTCACCAGGGACAGGGGGCGCCTACGAGCAGTACTTC. Residues: CASSPGTGGAYEQYF. This rearrangement joins TRBV18 to TRBJ2-7, with 12 positions matching TRBD1. CDR1 and CDR2 from the germline V gene are KGHSH and LQKENI. V trimming: 2 bases; J trimming: 2 bases; junction bases outside the gene matches: 1. CDR3 length: 15 amino acids. Complete variable domain (other parts from reference TRBV18 and TRBJ2-7): NAGVMQNPRHLVRRRGQEARLRCSPMKGHSHVYWYRQLPEEGLKFMVYLQKENIIDESGMPKERFSAEFPKEGPSILRIQQVVRGDSAAYFCASSPGTGGAYEQYFGPGTRLTVT.